The following is a T cell receptor beta chain sequence with its context. This sample stems from a study of blood T cell repertoires in COVID-19. Study details: T cells, B-cell-depleted T cells, or PBMCs provided the cDNA or gDNA that served as material.

The CDR3 has 16 amino acids. Trimming left V 0 bases short and J 4 bases short, with 13 bases between. Germline V gene sequence: CDR1 SGHDT, CDR2 YYEEEE. Cohort placement rested on clinical history that participants reported themselves. Clones were sequenced by immunoSEQ multiplex PCR, and TCRdb holds only the in-frame ones, with some missing. The sample carries a few hundred thousand clones, roughly 88% recorded once. This chain connects TRBV5-6 to TRBJ2-2, with D possibly being TRBD2 (6 bases). This TCR was recovered from a woman aged 50 to 60 with acute COVID-19. Sequenced input: PBMCs or T cells enriched from blood (not recorded which). The chain's CDR3 is CASSLAVAERTGELFF. In DNA form, the CDR3 reads TGTGCCAGCAGCTTGGCGGTAGCGGAACGCACCGGGGAGCTGTTTTTT.